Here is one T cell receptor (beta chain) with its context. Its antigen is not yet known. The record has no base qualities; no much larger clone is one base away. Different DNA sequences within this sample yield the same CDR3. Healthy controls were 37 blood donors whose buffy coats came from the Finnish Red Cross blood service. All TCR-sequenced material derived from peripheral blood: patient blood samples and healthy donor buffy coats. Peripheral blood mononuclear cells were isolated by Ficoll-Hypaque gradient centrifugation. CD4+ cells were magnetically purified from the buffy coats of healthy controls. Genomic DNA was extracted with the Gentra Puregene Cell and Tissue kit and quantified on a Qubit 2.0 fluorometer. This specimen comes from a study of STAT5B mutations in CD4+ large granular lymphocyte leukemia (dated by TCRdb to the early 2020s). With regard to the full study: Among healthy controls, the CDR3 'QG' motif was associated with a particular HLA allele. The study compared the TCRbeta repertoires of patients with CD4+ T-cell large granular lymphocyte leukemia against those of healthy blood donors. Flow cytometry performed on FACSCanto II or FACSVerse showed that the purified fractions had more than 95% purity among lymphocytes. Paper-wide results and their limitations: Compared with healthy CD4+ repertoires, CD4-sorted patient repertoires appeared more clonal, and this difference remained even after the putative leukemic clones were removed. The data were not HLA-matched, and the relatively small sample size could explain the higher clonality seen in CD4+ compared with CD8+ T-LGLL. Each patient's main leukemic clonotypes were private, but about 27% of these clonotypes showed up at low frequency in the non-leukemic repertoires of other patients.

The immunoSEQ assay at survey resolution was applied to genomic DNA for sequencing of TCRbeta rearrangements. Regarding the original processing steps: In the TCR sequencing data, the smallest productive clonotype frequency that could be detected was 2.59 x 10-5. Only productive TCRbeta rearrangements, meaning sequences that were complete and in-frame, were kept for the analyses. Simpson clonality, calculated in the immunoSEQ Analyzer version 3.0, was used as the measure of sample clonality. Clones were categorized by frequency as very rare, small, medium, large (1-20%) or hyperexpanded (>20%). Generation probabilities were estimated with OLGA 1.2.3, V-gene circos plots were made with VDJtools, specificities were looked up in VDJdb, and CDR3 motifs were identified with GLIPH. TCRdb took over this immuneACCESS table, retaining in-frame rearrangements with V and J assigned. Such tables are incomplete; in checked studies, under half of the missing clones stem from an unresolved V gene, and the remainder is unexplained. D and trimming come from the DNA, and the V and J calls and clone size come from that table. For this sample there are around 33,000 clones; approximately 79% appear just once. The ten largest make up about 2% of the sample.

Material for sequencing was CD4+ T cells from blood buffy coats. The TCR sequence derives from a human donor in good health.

The CDR3: CASRSSGRTYEQYF. The nucleotide sequence reads TGTGCCAGCAGGTCCAGCGGGAGGACCTACGAGCAGTACTTC. The chain is encoded by TRBV27 joined to TRBJ2-7; a stretch of 9 junction bases matches TRBD2. Trimmed from V: 6 bases; trimmed from J: 2 bases; junction bases lacking a gene match: 5. The germline V gene encodes CDR1 MNHEY and CDR2 SMNVEV (reference sequence). The CDR3 covers 14 residues, taking in both the cysteine and the phenylalanine. Only CDR3 DNA remains: 42 bases, in frame from the first base.